This passage covers 7 T cell receptor beta chains from one sample sequenced in a study of T cells after yellow fever vaccination. TCRdb reanalysed the 5' RACE reads using MiXCR and keeps one entry per CDR3 protein. This sample has 300,000 or so distinct CDR3 sequences; around 8.1% occur once, and the top ten carry roughly a sixth. The sequencing here drew on PBMCs, taken roughly 46 days after the first yellow fever vaccination. The receptors originated from a man younger than 30 who received the YFV17D yellow fever vaccine.

In its sample, this clonotype was seen many times. The chain joins TRBV29-1 to TRBJ2-5; no clear D gene. V lost 3 bases and J lost 1, with 6 bases in between. The germline CDR1 and CDR2 sequences are SQVTM and ANQGSEA. CDR3 length equals 12 residues. The CDR3 sequence is CSVDGFQETQYF. The CDR3 nucleotides read TGCAGCGTTGACGGGTTCCAAGAGACCCAGTACTTC.

This clonotype showed up just a few times. The chain uses TRBV5-5 and TRBJ2-2; 8 bases are a match to TRBD1. CDR1 is SGHKS and CDR2 is YYEKEE in the germline V gene (reference sequence). CDR3 size: 15 residues. The junction had 6 bases not matched to a gene; V was cut back by 3 bases and J by 5 bases. The CDR3: CASSWTGFGTGELFF. The CDR3 DNA sequence: TGTGCCAGCAGCTGGACAGGGTTTGGAACCGGGGAGCTGTTTTTT.

This clonotype has more than one count but fewer than ten. The chain has TRBV5-1 and TRBJ2-2, with a weak D call TRBD1 (5 bases). V was clipped by 4 bases and J by 0 bases, with 16 bases between them. Germline-derived CDR1 and CDR2 are SGHRS and YFSETQ. The CDR3 has 17 amino acids. The CDR3 DNA sequence: TGCGCCAGCAGCCCCGTGAGTGGGGCTGCGAACACCGGGGAGCTGTTTTTT. This encodes CASSPVSGAANTGELFF.

This clonotype was seen at least ten times. The chain recombines TRBV6-5 with TRBJ2-3; D unresolved. CDR1 and CDR2 (germline): MNHEY, SVGAGI. There are 14 residues in the CDR3. V lost 4 bases to trimming and J lost 3 bases, with 11 bases between them. CDR3 region: CASSSSRETDTQYF. The CDR3 coding sequence is TGTGCCAGCAGTTCCTCTAGGGAAACAGATACGCAGTATTTT.

There are many counts of this clonotype. V usage is TRBV29-1 and J usage is TRBJ2-5; a possible D gene is TRBD1 (6 bases). Looked up from germline, CDR1 is SQVTM and CDR2 is ANQGSEA. V lost 4 bases, J lost 3 bases, and 12 bases lay in between. The CDR3 runs to 13 residues. The CDR3 here is CSVGRTVEETQYF. CDR3 in DNA: TGCAGCGTTGGGAGGACAGTCGAAGAGACCCAGTACTTC.

This clonotype was picked up a small number of times. DNA for the CDR3: TGTGCCATCTCGACAGGGAGCTCCTATAATTCACCCCTCCACTTT. It translates to CAISTGSSYNSPLHF. The chain employs TRBV10-3 and TRBJ1-6; 7 bases match TRBD1. The germline CDR1 and CDR2 sequences are ENHRY and SYGVKD. J gave up 0 bases and V 8 bases, and 4 bases lay outside the gene matches. The CDR3 totals 15 residues.

In its sample, this clonotype was seen a few times. The chain couples TRBV6-6 to TRBJ2-1, with unresolved D. Germline assignment: CDR1 MNHNY and CDR2 SVGAGI (reference sequence). Trimming pared 4 bases from V and 9 bases from J, leaving 10 bases between. The CDR3 length is 12 residues. The CDR3 bases are TGTGCCAGCAGTTCAATTGTTGGTGAGCAGTTCTTC. Protein sequence: CASSSIVGEQFF.